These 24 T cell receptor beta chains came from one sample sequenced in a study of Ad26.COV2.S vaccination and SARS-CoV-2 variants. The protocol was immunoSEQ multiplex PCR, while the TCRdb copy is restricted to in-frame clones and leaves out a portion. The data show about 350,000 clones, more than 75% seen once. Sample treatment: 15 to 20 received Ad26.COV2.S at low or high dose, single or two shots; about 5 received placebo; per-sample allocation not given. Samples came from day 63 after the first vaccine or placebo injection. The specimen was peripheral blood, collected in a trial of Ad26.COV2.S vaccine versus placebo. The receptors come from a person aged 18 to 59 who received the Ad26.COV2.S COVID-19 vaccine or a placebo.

In nucleotides, the CDR3 is TGTGCCAGCAGCGCCAGCGGCGGGGGGCCCGGGGAGCTGTTTTTT. This encodes CASSASGGGPGELFF. The chain carries TRBV9 and TRBJ2-2; TRBD2 aligns across 8 bases. Germline V gene lookup returns CDR1 SGDLS and CDR2 YYNGEE. V lost 3 bases and J lost 6; bases outside the gene matches: 7. This CDR3 region has 15 residues.

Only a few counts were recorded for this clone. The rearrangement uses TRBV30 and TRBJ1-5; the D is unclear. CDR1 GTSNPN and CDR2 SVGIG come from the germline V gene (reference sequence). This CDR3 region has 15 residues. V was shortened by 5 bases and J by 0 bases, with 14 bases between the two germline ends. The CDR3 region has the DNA TGTGCCTGGGCCGGAGGAGGAAATAGCAATCAGCCCCAGCATTTT. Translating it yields CAWAGGGNSNQPQHF.

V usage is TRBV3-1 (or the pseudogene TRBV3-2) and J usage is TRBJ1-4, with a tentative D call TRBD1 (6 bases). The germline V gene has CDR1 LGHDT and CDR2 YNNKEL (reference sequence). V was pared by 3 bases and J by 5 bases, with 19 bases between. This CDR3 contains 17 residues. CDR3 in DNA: TGTGCCAGCAGCCAGGGCACAGGACAGATTATGAATGAAAAACTGTTTTTT. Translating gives CASSQGTGQIMNEKLFF.

CDR3 region: CASSLRSSGPTDTQYF. The CDR3 DNA sequence: TGTGCCAGCAGCCTGAGGAGTAGCGGGCCCACAGATACGCAGTATTTT. The gene calls are TRBV11-3 and TRBJ2-3; 7 bases map to TRBD2. CDR1 is SGHNT, CDR2 YENEEA, per germline. The CDR3 totals 16 residues. V shed 5 bases and J 2 bases; nucleotides not matched to a gene: 10.

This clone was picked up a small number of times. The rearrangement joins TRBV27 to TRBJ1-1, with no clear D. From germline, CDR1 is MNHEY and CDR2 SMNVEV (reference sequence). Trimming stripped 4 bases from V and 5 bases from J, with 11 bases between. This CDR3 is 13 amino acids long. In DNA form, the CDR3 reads TGTGCCAGCAGTTATCGGGGTAGGACTGAAGCTTTCTTT. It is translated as CASSYRGRTEAFF.

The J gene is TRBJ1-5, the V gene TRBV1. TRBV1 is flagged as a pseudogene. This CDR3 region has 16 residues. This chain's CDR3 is CTSSHPFGGWGQPQHF. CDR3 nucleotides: TGCACCAGCAGCCACCCGTTCGGGGGTTGGGGTCAGCCCCAGCATTTT.

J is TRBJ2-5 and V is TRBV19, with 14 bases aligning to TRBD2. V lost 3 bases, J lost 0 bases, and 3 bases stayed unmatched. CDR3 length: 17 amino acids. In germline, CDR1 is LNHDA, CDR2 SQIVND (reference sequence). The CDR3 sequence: CASSMRLAGGYQETQYF. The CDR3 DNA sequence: TGTGCCAGTAGTATGAGACTAGCGGGAGGGTACCAAGAGACCCAGTACTTC.

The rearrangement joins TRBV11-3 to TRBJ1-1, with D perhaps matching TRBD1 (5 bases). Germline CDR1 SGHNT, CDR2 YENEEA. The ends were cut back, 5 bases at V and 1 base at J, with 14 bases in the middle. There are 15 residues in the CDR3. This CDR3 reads CASSQGRGANTEAFF. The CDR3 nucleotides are TGTGCCAGCAGCCAAGGGAGAGGGGCGAACACTGAAGCTTTCTTT.

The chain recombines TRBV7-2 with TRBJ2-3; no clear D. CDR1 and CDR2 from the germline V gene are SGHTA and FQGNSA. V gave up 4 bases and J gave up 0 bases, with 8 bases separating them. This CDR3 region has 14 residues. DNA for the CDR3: TGTGCCAGCAGCTCCCTGACTAGCACAGATACGCAGTATTTT. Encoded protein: CASSSLTSTDTQYF.

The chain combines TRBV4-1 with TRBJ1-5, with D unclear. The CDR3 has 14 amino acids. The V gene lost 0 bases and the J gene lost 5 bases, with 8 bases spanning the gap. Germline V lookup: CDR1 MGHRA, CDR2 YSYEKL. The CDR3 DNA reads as TGCGCCAGCAGCCAAGAGTCCTTGGATCAGCCCCAGCATTTT. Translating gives CASSQESLDQPQHF.

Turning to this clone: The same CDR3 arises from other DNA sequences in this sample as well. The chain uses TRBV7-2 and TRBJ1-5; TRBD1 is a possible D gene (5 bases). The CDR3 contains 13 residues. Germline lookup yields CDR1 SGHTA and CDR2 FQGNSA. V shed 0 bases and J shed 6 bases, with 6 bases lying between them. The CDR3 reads CASSLAGAQPQHF. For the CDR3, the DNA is TGTGCCAGCAGCTTAGCTGGGGCTCAGCCCCAGCATTTT.

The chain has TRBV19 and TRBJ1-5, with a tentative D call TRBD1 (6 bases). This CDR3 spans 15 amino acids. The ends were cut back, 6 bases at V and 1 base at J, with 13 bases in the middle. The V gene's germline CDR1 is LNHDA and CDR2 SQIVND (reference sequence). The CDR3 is CASSTGKGSNQPQHF. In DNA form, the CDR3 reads TGTGCCAGTAGCACAGGGAAAGGGAGCAATCAGCCCCAGCATTTT. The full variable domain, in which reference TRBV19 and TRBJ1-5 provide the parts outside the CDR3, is DGGITQSPKYLFRKEGQNVTLSCEQNLNHDAMYWYRQDPGQGLRLIYYSQIVNDFQKGDIAEGYSVSREKKESFPLTVTSAQKNPTAFYLCASSTGKGSNQPQHFGDGTRLSIL.

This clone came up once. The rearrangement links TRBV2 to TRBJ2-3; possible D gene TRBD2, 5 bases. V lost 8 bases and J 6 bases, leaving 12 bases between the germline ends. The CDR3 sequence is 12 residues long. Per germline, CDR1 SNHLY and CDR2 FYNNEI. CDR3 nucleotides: TGTGCCAGCCCCGAGACGGGGGATACGCAGTATTTT. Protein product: CASPETGDTQYF.

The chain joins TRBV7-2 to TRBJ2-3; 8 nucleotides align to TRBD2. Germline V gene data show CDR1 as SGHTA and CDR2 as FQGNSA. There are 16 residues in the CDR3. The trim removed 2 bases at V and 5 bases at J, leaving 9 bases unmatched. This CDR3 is CASSLRSSGSVDTQYF. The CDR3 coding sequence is TGTGCCAGCAGCTTAAGATCTAGCGGGTCGGTAGATACGCAGTATTTT.

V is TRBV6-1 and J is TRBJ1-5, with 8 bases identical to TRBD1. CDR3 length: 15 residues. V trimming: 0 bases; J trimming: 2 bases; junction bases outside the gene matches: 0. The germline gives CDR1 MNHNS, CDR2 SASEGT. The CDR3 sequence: CASSEADRGNQPQHF. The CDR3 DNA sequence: TGTGCCAGCAGTGAAGCGGACAGGGGCAATCAGCCCCAGCATTTT.

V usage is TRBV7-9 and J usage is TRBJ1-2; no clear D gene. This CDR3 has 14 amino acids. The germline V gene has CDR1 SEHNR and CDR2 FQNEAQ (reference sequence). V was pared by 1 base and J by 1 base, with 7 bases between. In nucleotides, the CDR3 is TGTGCCAGCAGCTTAGAAACATATAACTATGGCTACACCTTC. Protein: CASSLETYNYGYTF.

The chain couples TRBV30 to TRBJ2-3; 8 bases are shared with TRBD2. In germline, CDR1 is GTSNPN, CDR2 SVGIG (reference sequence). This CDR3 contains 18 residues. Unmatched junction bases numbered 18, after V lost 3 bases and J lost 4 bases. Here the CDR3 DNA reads TGTGCCTGGAGGGCCCCAGGGATGTTTAGCGGGGCTGCAGATACGCAGTATTTT. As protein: CAWRAPGMFSGAADTQYF. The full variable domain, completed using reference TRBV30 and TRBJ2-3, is SQTIHQWPATLVQPVGSPLSLECTVEGTSNPNLYWYRQAAGRGLQLLFYSVGIGQISSEVPQNLSASRPQDRQFILSSKKLLLSDSGFYLCAWRAPGMFSGAADTQYFGPGTRLTVL.

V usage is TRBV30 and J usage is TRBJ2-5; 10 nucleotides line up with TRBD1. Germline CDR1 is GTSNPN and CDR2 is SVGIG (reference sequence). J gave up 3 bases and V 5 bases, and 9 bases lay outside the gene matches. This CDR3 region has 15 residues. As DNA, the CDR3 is TGTGCCTGGTGCTTCGGACAGGGGGTTGAAGAGACCCAGTACTTC. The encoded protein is CAWCFGQGVEETQYF.

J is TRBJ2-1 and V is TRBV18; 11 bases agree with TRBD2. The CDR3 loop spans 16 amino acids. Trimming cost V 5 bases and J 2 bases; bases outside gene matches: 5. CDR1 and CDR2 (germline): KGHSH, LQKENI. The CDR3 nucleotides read TGTGCCAGCTCAGGAACTAGCGGGAGCGCCTACAATGAGCAGTTCTTC. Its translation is CASSGTSGSAYNEQFF.

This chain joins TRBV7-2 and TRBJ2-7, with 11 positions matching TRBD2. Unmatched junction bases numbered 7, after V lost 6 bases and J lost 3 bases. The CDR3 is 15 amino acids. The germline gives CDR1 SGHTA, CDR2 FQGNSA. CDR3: CASSLGGTSGYEQYF. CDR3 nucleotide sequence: TGTGCCAGCAGTCTGGGCGGGACTAGCGGCTACGAGCAGTACTTC.

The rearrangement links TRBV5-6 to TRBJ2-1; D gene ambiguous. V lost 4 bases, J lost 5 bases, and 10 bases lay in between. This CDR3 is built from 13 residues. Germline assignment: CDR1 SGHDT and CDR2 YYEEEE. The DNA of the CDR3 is TGTGCCAGCAGCCACCCGGCTGACAATGAGCAGTTCTTC. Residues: CASSHPADNEQFF.

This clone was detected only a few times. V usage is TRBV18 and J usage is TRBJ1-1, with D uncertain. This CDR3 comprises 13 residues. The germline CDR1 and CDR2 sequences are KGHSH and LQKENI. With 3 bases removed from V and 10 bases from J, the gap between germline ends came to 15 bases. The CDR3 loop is CASSPRAGELAFF. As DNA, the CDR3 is TGTGCCAGCTCACCTCGCGCTGGCGAGTTAGCTTTCTTT. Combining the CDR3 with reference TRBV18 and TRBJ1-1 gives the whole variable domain NAGVMQNPRHLVRRRGQEARLRCSPMKGHSHVYWYRQLPEEGLKFMVYLQKENIIDESGMPKERFSAEFPKEGPSILRIQQVVRGDSAAYFCASSPRAGELAFFGQGTRLTVV.

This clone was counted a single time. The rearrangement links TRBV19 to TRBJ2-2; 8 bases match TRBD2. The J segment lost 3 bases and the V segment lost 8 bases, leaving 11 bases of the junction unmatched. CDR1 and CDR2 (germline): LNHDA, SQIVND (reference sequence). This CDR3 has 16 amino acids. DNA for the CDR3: TGTGCCAGTCACGAGCCCGGGAGGGCTTACACCGGGGAGCTGTTTTTT. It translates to CASHEPGRAYTGELFF.

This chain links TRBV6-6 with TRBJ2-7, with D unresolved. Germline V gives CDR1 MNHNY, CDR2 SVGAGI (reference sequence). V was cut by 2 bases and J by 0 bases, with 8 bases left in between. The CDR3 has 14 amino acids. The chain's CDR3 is CASSYTRASYEQYF. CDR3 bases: TGTGCCAGCAGTTACACACGGGCCTCCTACGAGCAGTACTTC.